The present T cell receptor beta chain was sequenced within a study of lymphopenia after photon versus proton radiotherapy. Worth noting for this clone: The target antigen is unknown.

Repertoires were generated with immunoSEQ multiplex PCR, while TCRdb's copy carries only in-frame clones and drops some. The sample lists about 50,000 clones; roughly 90% were seen once. This CDR3 contains 15 residues. Trimming cost V 0 bases and J 3 bases, with 12 bases left between them. The germline CDR1 and CDR2 sequences are MGHRA and YSYEKL. Study results and caveats: Better survival with proton therapy was suggested as possible, not demonstrated. After lymphocyte nadir, photon-treated repertoires showed oligoclonal expansion, especially CD8+ Temra. Photon-treated patients lost naive T cells and TCR diversity; proton-treated stayed stable.

This chain joins TRBV4-1 and TRBJ2-7; D call uncertain. The sequence was obtained from a woman between 40 and 50 years old with cholangiocarcinoma. Sequencing was performed on peripheral blood, taken from a patient treated with photon-based radiotherapy. The CDR3 DNA reads as TGCGCCAGCAGCCAAGATCCCGGCCAGTACTACGAGCAGTACTTC. This gives the protein CASSQDPGQYYEQYF.